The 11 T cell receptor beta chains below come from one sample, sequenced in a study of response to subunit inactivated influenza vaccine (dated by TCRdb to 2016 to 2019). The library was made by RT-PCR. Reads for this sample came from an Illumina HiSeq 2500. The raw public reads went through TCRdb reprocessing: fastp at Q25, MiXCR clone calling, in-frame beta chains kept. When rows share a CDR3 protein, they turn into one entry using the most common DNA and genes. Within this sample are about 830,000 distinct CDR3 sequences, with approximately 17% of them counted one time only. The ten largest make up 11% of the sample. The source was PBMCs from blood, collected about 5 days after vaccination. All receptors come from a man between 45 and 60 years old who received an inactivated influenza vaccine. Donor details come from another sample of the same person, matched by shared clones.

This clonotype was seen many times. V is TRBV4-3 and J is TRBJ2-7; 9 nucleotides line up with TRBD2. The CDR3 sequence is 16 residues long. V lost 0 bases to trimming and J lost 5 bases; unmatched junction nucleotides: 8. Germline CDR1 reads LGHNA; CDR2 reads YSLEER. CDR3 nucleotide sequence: TGCGCCAGCAGCCAAGATCTAGGCGGGAGGGCGAACGAGCAGTACTTC. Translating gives CASSQDLGGRANEQYF.

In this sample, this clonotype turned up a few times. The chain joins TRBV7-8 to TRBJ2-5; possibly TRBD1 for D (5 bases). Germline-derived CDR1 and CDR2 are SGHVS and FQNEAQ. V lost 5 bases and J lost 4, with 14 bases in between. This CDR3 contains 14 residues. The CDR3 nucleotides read TGTGCCAGCAGCCTTCTGGGGCAGGGAGAGACCCAGTACTTC. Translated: CASSLLGQGETQYF.

CDR3: CASSPGTLGYTF. In DNA, the CDR3 is TGTGCCAGCAGCCCCGGGACACTTGGCTACACCTTC. The chain joins TRBV2 to TRBJ1-2, with D maybe TRBD1 (6 bases). The germline V and J ends were trimmed by 6 bases and 7 bases, with 12 bases remaining between them. The CDR3 has 12 amino acids. In germline, CDR1 is SNHLY, CDR2 FYNNEI.

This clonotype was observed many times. The CDR3 region has the DNA TGTGCCAGCAGTCCACAGACAACGAACACTGAAGCTTTCTTT. Its translation: CASSPQTTNTEAFF. This rearrangement joins TRBV6-1 to TRBJ1-1; no reliable D call. Germline-derived CDR1 and CDR2 are MNHNS and SASEGT. The CDR3 runs to 14 residues. V shed 5 bases and J shed 1 base, with 11 bases lying between them.

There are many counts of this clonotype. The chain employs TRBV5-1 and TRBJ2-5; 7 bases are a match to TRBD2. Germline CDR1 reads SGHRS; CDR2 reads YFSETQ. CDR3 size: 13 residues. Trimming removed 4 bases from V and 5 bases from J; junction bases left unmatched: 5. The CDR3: CASSPSGKETQYF. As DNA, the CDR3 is TGCGCCAGCAGCCCCAGCGGGAAGGAGACCCAGTACTTC.

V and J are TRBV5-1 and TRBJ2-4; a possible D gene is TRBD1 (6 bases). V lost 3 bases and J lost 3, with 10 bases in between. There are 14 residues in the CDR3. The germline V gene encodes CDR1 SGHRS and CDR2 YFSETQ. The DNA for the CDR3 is TGCGCCAGCAGCTCAGGGGCGGTCAAAAACATTCAGTACTTC. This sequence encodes CASSSGAVKNIQYF.

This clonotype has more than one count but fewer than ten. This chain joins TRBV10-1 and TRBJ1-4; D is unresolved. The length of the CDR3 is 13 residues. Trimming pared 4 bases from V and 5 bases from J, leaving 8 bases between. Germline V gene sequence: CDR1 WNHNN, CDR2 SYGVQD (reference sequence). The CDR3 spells CASSAGKNEKLFF. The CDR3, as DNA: TGCGCCAGCAGTGCGGGGAAGAATGAAAAACTGTTTTTT.

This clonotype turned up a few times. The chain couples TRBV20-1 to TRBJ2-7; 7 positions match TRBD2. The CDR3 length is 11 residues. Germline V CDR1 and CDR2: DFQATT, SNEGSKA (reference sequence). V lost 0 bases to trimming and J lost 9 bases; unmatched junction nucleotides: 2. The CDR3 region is CSARDREAQYF. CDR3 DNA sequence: TGCAGTGCTAGAGATCGGGAGGCGCAGTACTTC.

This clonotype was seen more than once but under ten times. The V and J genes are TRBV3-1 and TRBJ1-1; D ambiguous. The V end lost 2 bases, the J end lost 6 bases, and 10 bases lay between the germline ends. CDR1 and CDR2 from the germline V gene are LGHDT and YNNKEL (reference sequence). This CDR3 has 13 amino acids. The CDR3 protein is CASSQSYRAEAFF. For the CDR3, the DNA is TGTGCCAGCAGCCAAAGTTACCGTGCTGAAGCTTTCTTT. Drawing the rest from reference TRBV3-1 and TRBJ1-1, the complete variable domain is DTAVSQTPKYLVTQMGNDKSIKCEQNLGHDTMYWYKQDSKKFLKIMFSYNNKELIINETVPNRFSPKSPDKAHLNLHINSLELGDSAVYFCASSQSYRAEAFFGQGTRLTVV.

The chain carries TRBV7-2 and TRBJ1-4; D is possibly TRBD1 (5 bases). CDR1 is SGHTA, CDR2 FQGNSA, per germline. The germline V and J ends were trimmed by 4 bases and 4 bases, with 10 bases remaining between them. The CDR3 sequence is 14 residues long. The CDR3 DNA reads TGTGCCAGCAGCTACGGGGACTATAATGAAAAACTGTTTTTT. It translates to CASSYGDYNEKLFF.

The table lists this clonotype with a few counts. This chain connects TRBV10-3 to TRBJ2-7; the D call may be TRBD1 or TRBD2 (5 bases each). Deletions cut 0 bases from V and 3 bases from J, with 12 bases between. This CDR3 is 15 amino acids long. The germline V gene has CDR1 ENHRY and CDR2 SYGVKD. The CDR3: CAISESTKRGYEQYF. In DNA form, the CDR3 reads TGTGCCATCAGTGAGTCGACAAAGAGGGGCTACGAGCAGTACTTC.